A selection of T cell receptor beta chains follows, all from one sample in a study of blood T cell repertoires in COVID-19. Sequencing used immunoSEQ multiplex PCR; TCRdb keeps in-frame clones, though not all of them. The table lists over 25,000 clones, about 82% of them singletons, with about 9.6% in the top ten. Specimen: peripheral blood. These receptors came from a man older than 75 with active COVID-19. Both conserved end residues are part of each CDR3. D genes are given only for firm matches. Expanded clones are given a class, and other clones once, few, many or no size at all.

d_gene	v_gene	j_gene	abundance	CDR3aa	CDR3nt
TRBD1	TRBV7-2	TRBJ2-1	.	CASSFGQGLFNEQFF	TGTGCCAGCAGCTTCGGACAGGGTCTTTTCAATGAGCAGTTCTTC
.	TRBV10-3	TRBJ1-5	.	CAISEAEGRQPQHF	TGTGCCATCAGTGAGGCGGAGGGTCGGCAGCCCCAGCATTTT
.	TRBV3-1/TRBV3-2	TRBJ2-6	.	CASNDRSGANVLTF	TGTGCCAGCAACGACAGATCTGGGGCCAACGTCCTGACTTTC
.	TRBV5-6	TRBJ2-5	once	CASSLVLGLGGQETQYF	TGTGCCAGCAGCTTGGTGCTGGGCTTAGGGGGCCAAGAGACCCAGTACTTC
TRBD2	TRBV7-2	TRBJ2-1	.	CASSRGLANEQFF	TGTGCCAGCAGCCGGGGACTAGCCAATGAGCAGTTCTTC
TRBD2	TRBV6-5	TRBJ2-3	.	CASSSLAGGGTDTQYF	TGTGCCAGCAGTTCCCTAGCGGGGGGGGGAACAGATACGCAGTATTTT
TRBD2	TRBV5-4	TRBJ2-3	.	CASSLAGGDTQYF	TGTGCCAGCAGCTTGGCGGGGGGAGATACGCAGTATTTT
TRBD2	TRBV7-2	TRBJ2-1	.	CASRAAGGPGEQFF	TGTGCCAGCAGGGCAGCGGGGGGGCCGGGAGAGCAGTTCTTC
TRBD1	TRBV25-1	TRBJ1-1	.	CASSVTGGGTEAFF	TGTGCCAGCAGTGTAACAGGGGGAGGGACTGAAGCTTTCTTT
.	TRBV7-9	TRBJ2-7	.	CASSFVSESYEQYF	TGTGCCAGCAGCTTCGTGAGCGAGAGCTACGAGCAGTACTTC
TRBD2	TRBV15	TRBJ2-7	few	CATSRGLRGVSYEQYF	TGTGCCACCAGCAGAGGACTTCGGGGGGTCTCCTACGAGCAGTACTTC
TRBD2	TRBV11-2	TRBJ2-3	once	CASSWAGGPDTQYF	TGTGCCAGCAGCTGGGCGGGGGGGCCGGATACGCAGTATTTT
.	TRBV12-3/TRBV12-4	TRBJ2-1	.	CASREAYEQFF	TGTGCCAGCAGAGAGGCATATGAGCAGTTCTTC
TRBD1	TRBV3-1/TRBV3-2	TRBJ2-3	.	CASSQAQGAWDTQYF	TGTGCCAGCAGCCAAGCGCAGGGGGCGTGGGATACGCAGTATTTT
.	TRBV6-5	TRBJ2-1	.	CASDAGSYNEQFF	TGTGCCAGCGACGCCGGGTCCTACAATGAGCAGTTCTTC
TRBD2	TRBV15	TRBJ2-3	.	CATSRLAGGSGDTQYF	TGTGCCACCAGCAGACTAGCGGGGGGTTCGGGAGATACGCAGTATTTT
TRBD2	TRBV2	TRBJ2-1	.	CASKLLAGQNNEQFF	TGTGCCAGCAAGCTCCTAGCGGGACAAAACAATGAGCAGTTCTTC
TRBD1	TRBV15	TRBJ2-1	.	CATSRDSRGKGNEQFF	TGTGCCACCAGCAGAGATAGCAGGGGGAAGGGGAATGAGCAGTTCTTC
.	TRBV24-1	TRBJ1-4	.	CATSDLTGYGEKLFF	TGTGCCACCAGTGATTTGACAGGGTATGGTGAAAAACTGTTTTTT
TRBD1	TRBV9	TRBJ1-2	.	CASKDRGHEGGYTF	TGTGCCAGCAAGGACAGGGGGCACGAAGGAGGCTACACCTTC
TRBD2	TRBV18	TRBJ2-7	.	CASSPISGGSSSYEQYF	TGTGCCAGCTCACCGATTAGCGGGGGGTCAAGCTCCTACGAGCAGTACTTC
TRBD1	TRBV19	TRBJ2-7	.	CASRKQGADEQYF	TGTGCCAGTAGGAAACAGGGGGCGGACGAGCAGTACTTC
.	TRBV4-1	TRBJ2-1	.	CASSQWESSYNEQFF	TGCGCCAGCAGCCAATGGGAGAGCTCCTACAATGAGCAGTTCTTC
.	TRBV29-1	TRBJ2-3	once	CSVDGVRSTDTQYF	TGCAGCGTTGACGGGGTCCGGAGCACAGATACGCAGTATTTT
TRBD1	TRBV2	TRBJ2-3	.	CASGWDRGIDTQYF	TGTGCCAGCGGGTGGGACAGGGGGATAGATACGCAGTATTTT
.	TRBV7-2	TRBJ2-5	.	CASSSNDLETQYF	TGTGCCAGCAGCTCTAACGATCTGGAGACCCAGTACTTC
.	TRBV3-1/TRBV3-2	TRBJ1-6	.	CASSPALGGNSPLHF	TGTGCCAGCAGCCCAGCTCTGGGGGGTAATTCACCCCTCCACTTT
.	TRBV18	TRBJ2-1	.	CASSPEQRYNEQFF	TGTGCCAGCTCACCAGAACAGAGATACAATGAGCAGTTCTTC
TRBD1	TRBV6-5	TRBJ1-1	.	CASSYSTGGVSF	TGTGCCAGCAGTTACTCGACAGGGGGGGTTTCTTTT
TRBD2	TRBV12-5	TRBJ2-5	.	CASELAGAQETQYF	TGTGCTAGTGAACTAGCGGGGGCCCAAGAGACCCAGTACTTC
.	TRBV5-1	TRBJ1-1	.	CASSVGAGLNTEAFF	TGCGCCAGCAGCGTGGGGGCCGGATTGAACACTGAAGCTTTCTTT
.	TRBV7-2	TRBJ2-1	.	CASSPSRGARANEQFF	TGTGCCAGCAGCCCCAGCAGGGGGGCCCGGGCAAATGAGCAGTTCTTC
.	TRBV6-2/TRBV6-3	TRBJ1-6	.	CASSYSGRLQYNSPLHF	TGTGCCAGCAGTTACTCGGGCCGTCTACAGTATAATTCACCCCTCCACTTT
.	TRBV3-1/TRBV3-2	TRBJ2-3	.	CASSQGSYTDTQYF	TGTGCCAGCAGCCAAGGCAGTTACACAGATACGCAGTATTTT
.	TRBV10-3	TRBJ1-1	.	CAISGAHTLEAFF	TGTGCCATCTCAGGGGCCCATACCCTTGAAGCTTTCTTT
TRBD1	TRBV5-1	TRBJ1-2	.	CASSLETGGNYGYTF	TGCGCCAGCAGCTTGGAGACAGGGGGTAACTATGGCTACACCTTC
.	TRBV12-3/TRBV12-4	TRBJ1-4	.	CASSLMREKLFF	TGTGCCAGCAGCCTTATGAGAGAAAAACTGTTTTTT
TRBD1	TRBV27	TRBJ1-1	.	CASRKQRDRGEAFF	TGTGCCAGCAGAAAACAACGAGACAGGGGCGAAGCTTTCTTT
TRBD2	TRBV6-5	TRBJ2-3	.	CASSYAGVGTDTQYF	TGTGCCAGCAGTTATGCGGGGGTCGGCACAGATACGCAGTATTTT
TRBD1	TRBV4-1	TRBJ2-6	once	CASSQTGMTGANVLTF	TGCGCCAGCAGCCAGACAGGGATGACGGGGGCCAACGTCCTGACTTTC
TRBD1	TRBV19	TRBJ1-2	.	CATIRQGVGGYTF	TGTGCCACTATTCGACAGGGGGTCGGCGGCTACACCTTC
.	TRBV12-3/TRBV12-4	TRBJ1-1	.	CASSLGTTEAFF	TGTGCCAGCAGTTTGGGGACTACTGAAGCTTTCTTT
.	TRBV19	TRBJ2-3	once	CASKVQGGTDTQYF	TGTGCCAGTAAAGTACAGGGTGGCACAGATACGCAGTATTTT
.	TRBV12-3/TRBV12-4	TRBJ2-2	.	CASSPSKTGELFF	TGTGCCAGCAGCCCTAGCAAGACCGGGGAGCTGTTTTTT
TRBD1	TRBV5-5	TRBJ2-6	.	CASSAYRGTGANVLTF	TGTGCCAGCAGCGCCTACAGGGGCACTGGGGCCAACGTCCTGACTTTC
.	TRBV5-6	TRBJ1-2	few	CASSLDRWSGYTF	TGTGCCAGCAGCTTGGACAGGTGGAGTGGCTACACCTTC
.	TRBV18	TRBJ1-1	.	CASSPLGGLGTEAFF	TGTGCCAGCTCACCCCTGGGGGGGCTGGGCACTGAAGCTTTCTTT
TRBD1	TRBV3-1/TRBV3-2	TRBJ2-5	.	CASSQVGGTGQETQYF	TGTGCCAGCAGCCAAGTAGGCGGGACAGGTCAAGAGACCCAGTACTTC
TRBD2	TRBV4-2	TRBJ2-7	.	CASSQGGRGGLISHEQYF	TGTGCCAGCAGCCAAGGCGGCCGGGGGGGCCTAATCTCCCACGAGCAGTACTTC
TRBD1	TRBV18	TRBJ2-7	.	CASSTRTGNSYEQYF	TGTGCCAGCTCCACCAGGACAGGGAACTCCTACGAGCAGTACTTC
.	TRBV4-1	TRBJ1-2	few	CASSQEPGTYGYTF	TGCGCCAGCAGCCAAGAGCCGGGTACTTATGGCTACACCTTC
.	TRBV18	TRBJ2-6	.	CASSPSSSGANVLTF	TGTGCCAGCTCACCATCGAGCTCTGGGGCCAACGTCCTGACTTTC
TRBD2	TRBV18	TRBJ2-2	.	CASSPRLAGDNTGELFF	TGTGCCAGCTCACCACGACTAGCGGGGGACAACACCGGGGAGCTGTTTTTT
.	TRBV9	TRBJ2-5	once	CASTTIPGISMGETQYF	TGTGCCAGCACCACTATCCCGGGAATTTCAATGGGGGAGACCCAGTACTTC
.	TRBV6-5	TRBJ1-6	.	CASSYSAGSGSPLHF	TGTGCCAGCAGTTACTCGGCAGGGTCTGGTTCACCCCTCCACTTT